Shown below are 6 T cell receptor beta chains from a single sample sequenced in a study of siplizumab effects on memory and regulatory T cells. Produced via immunoSEQ multiplex PCR; TCRdb's table is partial and in-frame only. The top ten clones hold approximately 15% of a sample with several thousand clones, around 60% of them seen once. The sequenced material came from effector memory CD8+ T cells sorted from blood. Subset: unstimulated CD8+ effector memory T cells. Every receptor here comes from a human donor in good health.

The chain has TRBV9 and TRBJ1-1; maybe TRBD1 (6 bases). Looked up from germline, CDR1 is SGDLS and CDR2 is YYNGEE. The CDR3 has 17 amino acids. V was clipped by 4 bases and J by 1 base, with 20 bases between them. The CDR3 reads CASSLWGGLEPNTEAFF. The CDR3 DNA follows: TGTGCCAGCAGCCTATGGGGGGGGCTGGAACCGAACACTGAAGCTTTCTTT.

CDR3 in amino acids: CASSFRTSYEQYF. For the CDR3, the DNA is TGCGCCAGCAGCTTTCGGACAAGCTACGAGCAGTACTTC. The chain employs TRBV5-1 and TRBJ2-7; D is perhaps TRBD1 (5 bases). Germline values: CDR1 SGHRS, CDR2 YFSETQ. This CDR3 comprises 13 residues. Deletions cut 2 bases from V and 3 bases from J, with 9 bases between.

The rearrangement links TRBV7-6 to TRBJ2-7; D is unresolved. Germline V lookup: CDR1 SGHVS, CDR2 FNYEAQ. The CDR3 covers 13 residues. V lost 5 bases, J lost 4 bases, and 12 bases lay in between. For the CDR3, the DNA is TGTGCCAGCAGCCCCTCAATTGCATACGAGCAGTACTTC. Protein: CASSPSIAYEQYF.

V gene TRBV5-4 combines with J gene TRBJ2-7; possibly TRBD2 for D (6 bases). The germline gives CDR1 SGHNT, CDR2 YYREEE (reference sequence). Deletions cut 2 bases from V and 4 bases from J, with 7 bases between. This CDR3 has 12 amino acids. The CDR3 spells CASSFGGYEQYF. In DNA form, the CDR3 reads TGTGCCAGCAGCTTCGGGGGATACGAGCAGTACTTC.

The chain couples TRBV4-1 to TRBJ2-7; the D is unclear. Germline CDR1 reads MGHRA; CDR2 reads YSYEKL. V was cut by 0 bases and J by 6 bases, with 12 bases left in between. This CDR3 is built from 14 residues. DNA of the CDR3: TGCGCCAGCAGCCAAGATCGGACCCCCCGCGAGCAGTACTTC. Translated, it gives CASSQDRTPREQYF.

This clone was recorded a few times. The chain couples TRBV10-2 to TRBJ1-1; no clear D gene. The germline gives CDR1 WSHSY, CDR2 SAAADI. V lost 2 bases, J lost 3 bases, and 4 bases lay in between. The CDR3 has 12 residues. The CDR3 region has the DNA TGCGCCAGCAGTGAGAGCTACACTGAAGCTTTCTTT. Translation gives CASSESYTEAFF.